The next 30 T cell receptor beta chains were all read from a single sample in a study of blood T cell repertoires in COVID-19 (dated by TCRdb to the early 2020s). Receptor amplification or capture employed the immunoSEQ multiplex PCR assay. TCRdb obtained this table from immuneACCESS and retained in-frame rearrangements with V and J assigned. These tables miss some clones; where compared with another copy, unresolved V genes account for less than half of the shortfall, and the remainder is unexplained. For this sample there are about 120,000 clones; around 87% appear just once. The ten largest clones capture roughly 4% of the sample. The sequenced material came from peripheral blood. The receptors were sampled from a woman aged 60 to 75 with COVID-19, enrolled during active disease.

The chain recombines TRBV5-6 with TRBJ2-5; D possibly corresponds to TRBD1 (5 bases). Germline V gene sequence: CDR1 SGHDT, CDR2 YYEEEE. The CDR3 extends over 13 amino acids. V was clipped by 3 bases and J by 2 bases, with 8 bases between them. The CDR3 nucleotides read TGTGCCAGCAGCTCGGCAGGGCAAGAGACCCAGTACTTC. Translating gives CASSSAGQETQYF.

Turning to this clone: Different DNA sequences within this sample yield the same CDR3. The chain combines TRBV10-2 with TRBJ1-1; a weak D match, TRBD1 (5 bases). Germline V gene data show CDR1 as WSHSY and CDR2 as SAAADI. The CDR3 length is 13 residues. V dropped 6 bases and J dropped 4 bases, with 12 bases sitting between them. The CDR3 loop is CASSEQGGTEAFF. In DNA, the CDR3 is TGCGCCAGCAGCGAGCAGGGAGGCACTGAAGCTTTCTTT.

This chain uses TRBV25-1 with TRBJ2-4, with D perhaps matching TRBD2 (7 bases). The germline CDR1 and CDR2 sequences are MGHDK and SYGVNS. Deletions cut 0 bases from V and 8 bases from J, with 14 bases between. The CDR3 is 15 residues long. The chain's CDR3 is CASSEYVGGPDIQYF. CDR3 in DNA: TGTGCCAGCAGTGAATATGTGGGGGGGCCGGACATTCAGTACTTC.

V is TRBV9 and J is TRBJ1-5; D might be TRBD1 (5 bases). V shed 0 bases and J shed 6 bases, with 13 bases lying between them. In germline, CDR1 is SGDLS, CDR2 YYNGEE. This CDR3 has 15 residues. CDR3 DNA: TGTGCCAGCAGCGTAGGGGTCAGGGAGGGTCAGCCCCAGCATTTT. Its translation is CASSVGVREGQPQHF.

The V call is TRBV28, the J call TRBJ1-4; 7 nucleotides match TRBD1. This CDR3 spans 12 amino acids. The germline CDR1 and CDR2 sequences are MDHEN and SYDVKM. Trimming took 8 bases from V and 5 from J; bases not matched to a gene: 2. The CDR3 bases are TGTGCCAGCGCACAGGGGAATGAAAAACTGTTTTTT. Protein product: CASAQGNEKLFF.

The chain links TRBV7-2 to TRBJ2-3; 14 positions agree with TRBD2. With 10 bases clipped from V and 3 bases from J, the junction kept 12 bases outside the gene matches. CDR1 is SGHTA, CDR2 FQGNSA, per germline. CDR3 length equals 17 residues. The CDR3 DNA sequence: TGTGCCACCTCGATAAAGACTAGCGGGGGGGGTACAGATACGCAGTATTTT. It yields the protein CATSIKTSGGGTDTQYF.

The genes are TRBV4-3 and TRBJ2-2, with 7 positions matching TRBD1. The V gene's germline CDR1 is LGHNA and CDR2 YSLEER. The CDR3 sequence is 19 residues long. V gave up 0 bases and J gave up 2 bases; unmatched junction bases: 12. This chain's CDR3 is CASSQDRDRDRRNTGELFF. CDR3 in DNA: TGCGCCAGCAGCCAAGATAGGGACCGGGACAGACGTAACACCGGGGAGCTGTTTTTT.

The rearrangement uses TRBV9 and TRBJ2-7, with D maybe TRBD1 (6 bases). V lost 3 bases and J lost 0, with 13 bases in between. The CDR3 is made up of 15 amino acids. Germline V gene lookup returns CDR1 SGDLS and CDR2 YYNGEE. The CDR3 nucleotides read TGTGCCAGCAGCGGCCAGGGGACGAGCTCCTACGAGCAGTACTTC. Translation: CASSGQGTSSYEQYF.

CDR3 loop: CASRFGQGRSGELFF. Here the CDR3 DNA reads TGTGCCAGCAGGTTCGGACAGGGAAGGTCCGGGGAGCTGTTTTTT. The chain joins TRBV7-6 to TRBJ2-2; 8 bases agree with TRBD1. V trimming: 6 bases; J trimming: 6 bases; junction bases outside the gene matches: 9. There are 15 residues in the CDR3. Per germline, CDR1 SGHVS and CDR2 FNYEAQ. Drawing the rest from reference TRBV7-6 and TRBJ2-2, the complete variable domain is GAGVSQSPRYKVTKRGQDVALRCDPISGHVSLYWYRQALGQGPEFLTYFNYEAQQDKSGLPNDRFSAERPEGSISTLTIQRTEQRDSAMYRCASRFGQGRSGELFFGEGSRLTVL.

This chain connects TRBV29-1 to TRBJ2-2; tentatively, D is TRBD1 (6 bases). Per germline, CDR1 SQVTM and CDR2 ANQGSEA. The CDR3 is 13 residues long. V lost 7 bases and J lost 2, with 11 bases in between. The CDR3 coding sequence is TGCAGCGCTGGACAGCGAAACACCGGGGAGCTGTTTTTT. Its protein is CSAGQRNTGELFF.

The J gene is TRBJ1-1, the V gene TRBV2; 7 bases are shared with TRBD1. The CDR3 spans 13 residues. V shed 6 bases, J shed 4 bases, and the junction held 5 bases outside the gene matches. Germline lookup yields CDR1 SNHLY and CDR2 FYNNEI. The CDR3 DNA is TGTGCCAGCAGCGCACAGGGGAGCACTGAAGCTTTCTTT. Its protein product is CASSAQGSTEAFF.

The rearrangement links TRBV29-1 to TRBJ1-4, with D maybe TRBD1 (6 bases). CDR1 and CDR2 (germline): SQVTM, ANQGSEA. The ends were cut back, 3 bases at V and 11 bases at J, with 13 bases in the middle. The CDR3 runs to 12 residues. CDR3 coding DNA: TGCAGCGTTGAGTCTGGTACAGGGAAACTGTTTTTT. Translation: CSVESGTGKLFF.

The chain couples TRBV27 to TRBJ1-1; D remains ambiguous. V dropped 5 bases and J dropped 9 bases, with 13 bases sitting between them. CDR3 size: 12 residues. Germline V gene lookup returns CDR1 MNHEY and CDR2 SMNVEV (reference sequence). The CDR3 here is CASSPNEGQAFF. CDR3 nucleotides: TGTGCCAGCAGTCCAAACGAGGGCCAAGCTTTCTTT.

The chain joins TRBV3-1 (or the pseudogene TRBV3-2) to TRBJ1-2, with 8 bases lining up with TRBD1. V was clipped by 0 bases and J by 7 bases; unmatched bases: 7. CDR1 and CDR2 (germline): LGHDT, YNNKEL (reference sequence). The CDR3 has 15 residues. The CDR3 here is CASSQEWQGAAGYTF. Written as DNA, the CDR3 is TGTGCCAGCAGCCAAGAGTGGCAGGGGGCAGCTGGCTACACCTTC.

V and J are TRBV9 and TRBJ1-1; possibly TRBD1 for D (5 bases). CDR1 and CDR2 (germline): SGDLS, YYNGEE. CDR3 length: 16 amino acids. V was cut by 3 bases and J by 6 bases, with 21 bases left in between. The CDR3 reads CASSDRPGVKGPEAFF. CDR3 nucleotide sequence: TGTGCCAGCAGCGACCGACCGGGGGTCAAGGGACCTGAAGCTTTCTTT.

The rearrangement uses TRBV2 and TRBJ2-1, with 11 positions matching TRBD1. This CDR3 contains 15 residues. Unmatched junction bases numbered 7, after V lost 2 bases and J lost 10 bases. The germline CDR1 and CDR2 sequences are SNHLY and FYNNEI. The CDR3 spells CASSESWGQGDEQFF. The DNA of the CDR3 is TGTGCCAGCAGTGAATCCTGGGGACAGGGGGACGAGCAGTTCTTC.

The chain couples TRBV18 to TRBJ1-4; the match to TRBD1 covers 7 bases. V was pared by 1 base and J by 5 bases, with 4 bases of the junction left unmatched. The germline gives CDR1 KGHSH, CDR2 LQKENI. This CDR3 spans 15 amino acids. The CDR3: CASSPQTGANEKLFF. CDR3 bases: TGTGCCAGCTCACCACAAACAGGGGCCAATGAAAAACTGTTTTTT.

The chain employs TRBV19 and TRBJ1-1, with D possibly TRBD1 on 5 matching bases. Between the trimmed V and J ends, which lost 7 bases and 8 bases, there was a span of 11 bases. Germline CDR1 LNHDA, CDR2 SQIVND (reference sequence). The CDR3 sequence is 11 residues long. The CDR3 loop is CASKGTVEAFF. In nucleotides, the CDR3 is TGTGCCAGTAAGGGGACTGTCGAAGCTTTCTTT. The variable domain in full, with the rest retrieved from reference TRBV19 and TRBJ1-1, is DGGITQSPKYLFRKEGQNVTLSCEQNLNHDAMYWYRQDPGQGLRLIYYSQIVNDFQKGDIAEGYSVSREKKESFPLTVTSAQKNPTAFYLCASKGTVEAFFGQGTRLTVV.

In its sample, this clone was seen once. The CDR3 DNA reads TGTGCCACCAGCAGATTTACTAGCGGGGGGGCCTACGATACGCAGTATTTT. The encoded protein is CATSRFTSGGAYDTQYF. The chain employs TRBV15 and TRBJ2-3; TRBD2 matches at 13 bases. Germline V gene lookup returns CDR1 LNHNV and CDR2 YYDKDF (reference sequence). The CDR3 has 17 residues. V was clipped by 2 bases and J by 6 bases; unmatched bases: 8.

This clone appeared a single time. The chain employs TRBV3-1 (or the pseudogene TRBV3-2) and TRBJ1-2, with TRBD1 identical over 7 bases. Trimming at V came to 3 bases and at J to 4 bases, leaving 5 bases not matched to a gene. The CDR3 length is 14 residues. Germline V gene data show CDR1 as LGHDT and CDR2 as YNNKEL (reference sequence). CDR3 bases: TGTGCCAGCAGCCATTGGGACAGTACCTATGGCTACACCTTC. Protein sequence: CASSHWDSTYGYTF.

The chain couples TRBV30 to TRBJ2-5; TRBD1 matches at 9 bases. The length of the CDR3 is 15 residues. The germline V gene encodes CDR1 GTSNPN and CDR2 SVGIG (reference sequence). V dropped 7 bases and J dropped 1; count of bases not matched to a gene: 10. CDR3 in amino acids: CASNHGTGPQETQYF. DNA for the CDR3: TGTGCCTCAAACCACGGGACAGGGCCCCAAGAGACCCAGTACTTC. Supplemented by reference TRBV30 and TRBJ2-5, the full variable domain reads SQTIHQWPATLVQPVGSPLSLECTVEGTSNPNLYWYRQAAGRGLQLLFYSVGIGQISSEVPQNLSASRPQDRQFILSSKKLLLSDSGFYLCASNHGTGPQETQYFGPGTRLLVL.

This rearrangement joins TRBV6-5 to TRBJ1-1, with 8 bases matching TRBD1. The CDR3 has 15 residues. With V trimmed by 5 bases and J by 6 bases, 11 bases remained unmatched. Germline-derived CDR1 and CDR2 are MNHEY and SVGAGI. CDR3 DNA: TGTGCCAGCAGTCGGGGGATCAGGGGGCACGCTGAAGCTTTCTTT. Its translation is CASSRGIRGHAEAFF.

This clone was seen once. V usage is TRBV5-1 and J usage is TRBJ1-6; a possible D gene is TRBD1 (5 bases). Germline CDR1 reads SGHRS; CDR2 reads YFSETQ. The V and J ends lost 3 bases and 9 bases respectively, with 7 bases between them. The CDR3 extends over 12 amino acids. The CDR3 region has the DNA TGCGCCAGCAGCTGGCAGGGTTCACCCCTCCACTTT. The encoded protein is CASSWQGSPLHF.

This sequence joins TRBV4-1 and TRBJ1-6, with 8 positions matching TRBD1. This CDR3 comprises 14 residues. V lost 4 bases, J lost 10 bases, and 6 bases stayed unmatched. The germline CDR1 and CDR2 sequences are MGHRA and YSYEKL. CDR3 nucleotides: TGCGCCAGCAGCCCTCGGACAGGGCCCTCACCCCTCCACTTT. Its protein product is CASSPRTGPSPLHF.

This chain uses TRBV5-6 with TRBJ2-3; 10 nucleotides match TRBD2. V lost 0 bases and J lost 3; bases outside the gene matches: 4. In germline, CDR1 is SGHDT, CDR2 YYEEEE. The CDR3 spans 16 residues. The CDR3 here is CASSLEVSGGTDTQYF. For the CDR3, the DNA is TGTGCCAGCAGCTTGGAGGTTAGCGGGGGGACAGATACGCAGTATTTT.

The genes are TRBV25-1 and TRBJ2-7, with D unclear. The CDR3 covers 12 residues. Trimming removed 6 bases at V and 3 bases at J, with 9 bases between. Germline V gene lookup returns CDR1 MGHDK and CDR2 SYGVNS. The chain's CDR3 is CASSPRNYEQYF. As DNA, the CDR3 is TGTGCCAGCAGCCCGCGAAACTACGAGCAGTACTTC.

This chain joins TRBV5-1 and TRBJ2-5; tentative D call: TRBD2 (7 bases). V dropped 0 bases and J dropped 2 bases, with 14 bases sitting between them. The CDR3 totals 16 residues. Germline V gene lookup returns CDR1 SGHRS and CDR2 YFSETQ. DNA for the CDR3: TGCGCCAGCAGCTTGGCTGGGGGGGGCCCTCAAGAGACCCAGTACTTC. Translating it yields CASSLAGGGPQETQYF.

This clone has only a few counts. J is TRBJ1-1 and V is TRBV2; 12 nucleotides match TRBD1. Germline V gene data show CDR1 as SNHLY and CDR2 as FYNNEI. The CDR3 sequence is 14 residues long. The J segment lost 11 bases and the V segment lost 8 bases, leaving 12 bases of the junction unmatched. The CDR3 coding sequence is TGTGCCAGCGTAGTCTCCCGGGACAGGGGGCAGGCTTTCTTT. Protein sequence: CASVVSRDRGQAFF.

The chain couples TRBV18 to TRBJ1-2, with TRBD1 matching over 12 bases. Germline V gene data show CDR1 as KGHSH and CDR2 as LQKENI. J lost 6 bases, V lost 3 bases, and 8 bases had no gene match. The CDR3 is 16 amino acids. CDR3 loop: CASSPQRGQGADGYTF. The CDR3 nucleotides read TGTGCCAGCTCACCGCAGCGGGGACAGGGGGCGGATGGCTACACCTTC.

The chain carries TRBV7-2 and TRBJ1-5; tentatively, D is TRBD1 (5 bases). The V and J ends lost 5 bases and 3 bases respectively, with 8 bases between them. The germline V gene encodes CDR1 SGHTA and CDR2 FQGNSA. The CDR3 is 13 amino acids. The CDR3 loop is CASSGAFNQPQHF. The CDR3 DNA sequence: TGTGCCAGCAGCGGGGCCTTCAATCAGCCCCAGCATTTT.